What follows are 22 T cell receptor beta chains derived from one specimen sequenced in a study of T-cell reconstitution after alpha-beta-depleted transplantation in children. This sample's TCRbeta library carried unique molecular identifier barcodes. Each CDR3 protein gets one entry after TCRdb re-called the PCR reads with MiXCR. The profile shows 500,000 or so distinct CDR3 sequences, 30% to 35% of them singletons. The material sequenced was PBMCs from the stem cell graft donor, taken from the stem cell graft. Receptors originate from a human donor who donated a stem cell graft to a child with aplastic anemia.

This clonotype turned up a few times. The rearrangement joins TRBV27 to TRBJ1-2, with D unresolved. The CDR3 extends over 16 amino acids. Germline values: CDR1 MNHEY, CDR2 SMNVEV (reference sequence). V gave up 5 bases and J gave up 6 bases, with 22 bases separating them. For the CDR3, the DNA is TGTGCCAGCAGTGATCTTTTACGGAATAGAAAGGATGGCTACACCTTC. It translates to CASSDLLRNRKDGYTF.

This clonotype was detected a few times. The V and J genes are TRBV27 and TRBJ2-7; tentative D call: TRBD1 (5 bases). The CDR3 covers 15 residues. CDR1 is MNHEY, CDR2 SMNVEV, per germline (reference sequence). V lost 10 bases to trimming and J lost 1 base, with 20 bases between them. CDR3 region: CATSQGDRPSYEQYF. In DNA, the CDR3 is TGTGCCACCAGCCAAGGGGATAGGCCATCCTACGAGCAGTACTTC.

The gene calls are TRBV6-5 and TRBJ2-5, with D tentatively TRBD1 (7 bases). The V gene lost 5 bases and the J gene lost 5 bases, with 15 bases spanning the gap. The CDR3 runs 14 residues. Germline CDR1 is MNHEY and CDR2 is SVGAGI. CDR3 sequence reads: CASSRDSGQETQYF. CDR3 DNA sequence: TGTGCCAGCAGTCGGGACAGCGGGCAGGAGACCCAGTACTTC.

The chain couples TRBV7-2 to TRBJ1-4, with TRBD1 identical over 9 bases. Germline-derived CDR1 and CDR2 are SGHTA and FQGNSA. This CDR3 has 13 amino acids. The trim removed 4 bases at V and 8 bases at J, leaving 2 bases unmatched. CDR3 DNA: TGTGCCAGCAGCTGGGGACAGGGAGAAAAACTGTTTTTT. It encodes CASSWGQGEKLFF.

This clonotype was detected a few times. The J gene is TRBJ1-1, the V gene TRBV5-5; D gene ambiguous. In germline, CDR1 is SGHKS, CDR2 YYEKEE (reference sequence). The CDR3 has 12 amino acids. Trimming took off 2 bases at V and 6 bases at J, with 8 bases between the two ends. The CDR3 coding sequence is TGTGCCAGCAGCTTCCAGGTTTCTGAAGCTTTCTTT. Translated: CASSFQVSEAFF.

The chain combines TRBV7-2 with TRBJ2-1; 7 nucleotides align to TRBD2. The J segment lost 6 bases and the V segment lost 0 bases, leaving 5 bases of the junction unmatched. Per the germline V gene, CDR1 is SGHTA and CDR2 is FQGNSA. CDR3 length equals 15 residues. CDR3 region: CASSLAAGYSNEQFF. Written as DNA, the CDR3 is TGTGCCAGCAGCTTAGCAGCGGGATATTCCAATGAGCAGTTCTTC.

This chain connects TRBV6-5 to TRBJ1-2; tentative D call: TRBD1 (6 bases). The V end lost 0 bases, the J end lost 2 bases, and 13 bases lay between the germline ends. Germline V CDR1 and CDR2: MNHEY, SVGAGI. The CDR3 loop spans 16 amino acids. The CDR3 nucleotides are TGTGCCAGCAGTTACTCGAGTCCGCAGGGGAACTATGGCTACACCTTC. The encoded protein is CASSYSSPQGNYGYTF.

The gene calls are TRBV24-1 and TRBJ2-3, with D possibly being TRBD1 or TRBD2 (5 bases each). This CDR3 is 14 amino acids long. Germline-derived CDR1 and CDR2 are KGHDR and SFDVKD. The V and J ends lost 9 bases and 2 bases respectively, with 14 bases between them. The CDR3 protein is CATAVGTFTDTQYF. CDR3 in DNA: TGTGCCACCGCCGTGGGGACCTTCACAGATACGCAGTATTTT.

The gene calls are TRBV12-3 or TRBV12-4 and TRBJ2-3; TRBD2 agrees at 8 bases. J lost 4 bases, V lost 6 bases, and 9 bases had no gene match. The CDR3 is made up of 15 amino acids. The CDR3, as DNA: TGTGCCAGCAGCGGGAGCGGGAGTGCGGCAGATACGCAGTATTTT. Its protein product is CASSGSGSAADTQYF.

V usage is TRBV28 and J usage is TRBJ2-1; perhaps TRBD1 as D (6 bases). The CDR3 covers 14 residues. Germline loops: CDR1 MDHEN, CDR2 SYDVKM. Between the trimmed V and J ends, which lost 2 bases and 12 bases, there was a span of 17 bases. CDR3 DNA sequence: TGTGCCAGCAGTTTAGGAAGACAGGTCGTTGGGCAGTTCTTC. Translation gives CASSLGRQVVGQFF.

The chain employs TRBV5-1 and TRBJ2-5; possibly TRBD1 for D (5 bases). This CDR3 spans 12 amino acids. In germline, CDR1 is SGHRS, CDR2 YFSETQ. V lost 5 bases, J lost 2 bases, and 7 bases lay in between. The CDR3 here is CASRRQQETQYF. In DNA, the CDR3 is TGCGCCAGCAGAAGACAGCAAGAGACCCAGTACTTC.

The chain is built from TRBV11-2 and TRBJ1-6; 9 bases line up with TRBD1. The junction had 12 bases not matched to a gene; V was cut back by 5 bases and J by 10 bases. The CDR3 runs 16 residues. CDR1 is SGHAT, CDR2 FQNNGV, per germline. As DNA, the CDR3 is TGTGCCAGCAGCATCGGGACAGGGACCCCCGCCTCACCCCTCCACTTT. It yields the protein CASSIGTGTPASPLHF.

The gene calls are TRBV5-6 and TRBJ1-2; tentatively, D is TRBD1 (5 bases). This CDR3 comprises 14 residues. Germline values: CDR1 SGHDT, CDR2 YYEEEE. V lost 4 bases and J 1 base, leaving 11 bases between the germline ends. The CDR3 here is CASSIGTDNYGYTF. The CDR3 DNA reads TGTGCCAGCAGCATCGGGACCGATAACTATGGCTACACCTTC.

This clonotype appeared many times. The rearrangement uses TRBV7-2 and TRBJ2-2; D is possibly TRBD1 (6 bases). V lost 3 bases and J 6 bases, leaving 14 bases between the germline ends. Germline V CDR1 and CDR2: SGHTA, FQGNSA. This CDR3 contains 15 residues. DNA of the CDR3: TGTGCCAGCAGCTTTTCTGGGGGCGTCGCCGGGGAGCTGTTTTTT. Its translation is CASSFSGGVAGELFF.

A few counts support this clonotype. This CDR3 reads CASSYGGESSYEQYV. The CDR3 nucleotides read TGTGCCAGCAGCTACGGGGGCGAAAGCTCCTACGAGCAGTACGTC. The chain joins TRBV5-4 to TRBJ2-7, with D possibly called TRBD1 or TRBD2 (6 bases each). Trimming removed 3 bases at V and 0 bases at J, with 13 bases between. Germline-derived CDR1 and CDR2 are SGHNT and YYREEE (reference sequence). This CDR3 comprises 15 residues.

This clonotype was detected a few times. The V call is TRBV5-4, the J call TRBJ1-1; D gene uncertain. The germline V gene encodes CDR1 SGHNT and CDR2 YYREEE (reference sequence). The CDR3 contains 12 residues. The CDR3 reads CVGRGSRTEAFF. The CDR3 DNA sequence: TGTGTCGGACGAGGGAGTCGGACTGAAGCTTTCTTT.

The chain couples TRBV5-1 to TRBJ2-1, with 13 bases aligning to TRBD2. This CDR3 is built from 16 residues. Germline loops: CDR1 SGHRS, CDR2 YFSETQ. Losses at the gene ends were 4 bases for V and 6 bases for J; bases not matched to a gene: 7. CDR3 residues: CASSPRTSGSPNEQFF. CDR3 bases: TGCGCCAGCAGCCCTCGGACTAGCGGGAGCCCCAATGAGCAGTTCTTC.

This clonotype was seen a handful of times. The chain links TRBV29-1 to TRBJ2-3; D perhaps matches TRBD1 (6 bases). CDR1 is SQVTM, CDR2 ANQGSEA, per germline. The CDR3 sequence is 16 residues long. The V gene lost 0 bases and the J gene lost 2 bases, with 15 bases spanning the gap. CDR3 coding DNA: TGCAGCGTTGAAGATAGGTTTCAGGGGTCCACAGATACGCAGTATTTT. Its protein product is CSVEDRFQGSTDTQYF.

The V and J genes are TRBV5-1 and TRBJ2-3; 9 bases fit TRBD2. Germline CDR1 reads SGHRS; CDR2 reads YFSETQ. J lost 3 bases, V lost 2 bases, and 13 bases had no gene match. CDR3 length equals 18 residues. The CDR3 bases are TGCGCCAGCAGCTTTGGGATTAGCGGGAGAAAGGTGACAGATACGCAGTATTTT. Protein: CASSFGISGRKVTDTQYF.

A few counts support this clonotype. The chain is built from TRBV7-3 and TRBJ1-2; unclear D gene. Trimming shortened V by 1 base and J by 5 bases, and 8 bases separated the two germline ends. Germline CDR1 is SGHTA and CDR2 is FQGTGA. This CDR3 comprises 13 residues. In nucleotides, the CDR3 is TGTGCCAGCAGCTTAAGCGCGGTATATGGCTACACCTTC. Its protein product is CASSLSAVYGYTF.

V usage is TRBV18 and J usage is TRBJ2-1; 13 bases agree with TRBD2. V trimming: 1 base; J trimming: 0 bases; junction bases outside the gene matches: 6. The germline gives CDR1 KGHSH, CDR2 LQKENI. CDR3 length: 19 residues. CDR3: CASSPLGTSGKSSYNEQFF. CDR3 DNA: TGTGCCAGCTCACCACTCGGGACTAGCGGGAAAAGCTCCTACAATGAGCAGTTCTTC.

J is TRBJ1-1 and V is TRBV7-7; D gene uncertain. CDR1 SSHAT and CDR2 FNYEAQ come from the germline V gene (reference sequence). This CDR3 has 17 amino acids. Deletions cut 0 bases from V and 5 bases from J, with 19 bases between. The CDR3 DNA reads as TGTGCCAGCAGCTTAGCGCTCTTCGGACTCGCAATTACTGAAGCTTTCTTT. Protein sequence: CASSLALFGLAITEAFF.